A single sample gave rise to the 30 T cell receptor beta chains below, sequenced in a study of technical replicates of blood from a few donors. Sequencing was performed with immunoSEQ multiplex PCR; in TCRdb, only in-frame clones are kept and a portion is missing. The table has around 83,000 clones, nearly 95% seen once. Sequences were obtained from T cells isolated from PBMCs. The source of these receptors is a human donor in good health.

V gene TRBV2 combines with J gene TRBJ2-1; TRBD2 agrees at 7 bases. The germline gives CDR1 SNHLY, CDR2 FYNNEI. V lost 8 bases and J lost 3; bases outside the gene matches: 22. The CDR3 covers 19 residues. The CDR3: CASGLAVKWGLRNYNEQFF. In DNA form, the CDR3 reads TGTGCCAGCGGCCTGGCGGTTAAATGGGGACTACGTAACTACAATGAGCAGTTCTTC.

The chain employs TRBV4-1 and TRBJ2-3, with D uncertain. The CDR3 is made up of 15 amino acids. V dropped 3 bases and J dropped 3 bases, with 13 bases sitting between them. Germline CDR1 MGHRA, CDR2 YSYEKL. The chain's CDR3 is CASSQYSNPTDTQYF. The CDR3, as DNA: TGCGCCAGCAGCCAGTATAGTAACCCAACAGATACGCAGTATTTT.

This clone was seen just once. In DNA form, the CDR3 reads TGTGCCAGCAGTATTGCCCAGGGAACTGAAGCTTTCTTT. Translating gives CASSIAQGTEAFF. The rearrangement links TRBV28 to TRBJ1-1, with D possibly TRBD1 on 5 matching bases. This CDR3 contains 13 residues. V dropped 5 bases and J dropped 5 bases, with 12 bases sitting between them. In germline, CDR1 is MDHEN, CDR2 SYDVKM.

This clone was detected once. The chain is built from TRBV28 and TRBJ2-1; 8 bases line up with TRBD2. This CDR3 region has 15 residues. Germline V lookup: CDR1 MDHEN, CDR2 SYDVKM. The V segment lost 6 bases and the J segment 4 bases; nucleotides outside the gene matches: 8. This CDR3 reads CASRARPGGYNEQFF. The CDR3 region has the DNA TGTGCCAGCAGGGCTCGCCCGGGAGGGTACAATGAGCAGTTCTTC.

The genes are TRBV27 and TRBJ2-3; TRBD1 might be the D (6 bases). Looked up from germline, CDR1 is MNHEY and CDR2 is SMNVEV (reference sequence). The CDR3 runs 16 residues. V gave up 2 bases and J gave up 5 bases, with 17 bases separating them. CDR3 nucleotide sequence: TGTGCCAGCAGTTTAGGTTGGGGAACAGGGAGAGATACGCAGTATTTT. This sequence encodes CASSLGWGTGRDTQYF.

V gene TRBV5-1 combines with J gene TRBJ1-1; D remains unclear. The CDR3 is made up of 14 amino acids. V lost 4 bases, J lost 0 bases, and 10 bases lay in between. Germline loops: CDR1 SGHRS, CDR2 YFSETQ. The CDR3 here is CASSIRSLNTEAFF. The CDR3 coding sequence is TGCGCCAGCAGCATCCGGAGCTTGAACACTGAAGCTTTCTTT.

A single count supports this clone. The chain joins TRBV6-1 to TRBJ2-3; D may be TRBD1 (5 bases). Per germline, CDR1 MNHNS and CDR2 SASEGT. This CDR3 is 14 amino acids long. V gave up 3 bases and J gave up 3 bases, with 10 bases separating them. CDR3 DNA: TGTGCCAGCAGTGACCAGGGATTGACAGATACGCAGTATTTT. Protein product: CASSDQGLTDTQYF.

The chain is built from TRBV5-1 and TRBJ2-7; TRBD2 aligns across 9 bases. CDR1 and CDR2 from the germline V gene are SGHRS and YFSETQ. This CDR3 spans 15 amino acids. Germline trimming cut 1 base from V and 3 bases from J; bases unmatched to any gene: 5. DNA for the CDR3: TGCGCCAGCAGCTTGTTGGCTAGCGGGGACTACGAGCAGTACTTC. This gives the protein CASSLLASGDYEQYF.

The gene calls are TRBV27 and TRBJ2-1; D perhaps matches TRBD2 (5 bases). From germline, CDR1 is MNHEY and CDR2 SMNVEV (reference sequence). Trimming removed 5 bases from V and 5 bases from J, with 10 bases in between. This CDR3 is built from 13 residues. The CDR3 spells CASSEAVNNEQFF. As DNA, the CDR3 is TGTGCCAGCAGTGAAGCGGTAAACAATGAGCAGTTCTTC.

CDR3 DNA: TGTGCCAGCTCACCACCCCTATCGGGGGACGAGCAGTACTTC. It yields the protein CASSPPLSGDEQYF. The V call is TRBV18, the J call TRBJ2-7, with a possible D match to TRBD2 (6 bases). The CDR3 has 14 residues. V was cut by 0 bases and J by 5 bases, with 11 bases left in between. In germline, CDR1 is KGHSH, CDR2 LQKENI.

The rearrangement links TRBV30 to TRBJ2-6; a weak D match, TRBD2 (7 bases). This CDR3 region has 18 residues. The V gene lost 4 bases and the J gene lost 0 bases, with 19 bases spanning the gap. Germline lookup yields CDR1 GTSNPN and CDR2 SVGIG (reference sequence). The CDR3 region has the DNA TGTGCCTGGATCTACGGGGGGCCCACCCACTCTGGGGCCAACGTCCTGACTTTC. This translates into CAWIYGGPTHSGANVLTF.

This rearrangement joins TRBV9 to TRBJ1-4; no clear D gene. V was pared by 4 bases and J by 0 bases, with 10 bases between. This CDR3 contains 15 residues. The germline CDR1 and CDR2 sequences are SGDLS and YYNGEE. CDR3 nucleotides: TGTGCCAGCAGCCGTCTCCCCGCAACTAATGAAAAACTGTTTTTT. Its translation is CASSRLPATNEKLFF. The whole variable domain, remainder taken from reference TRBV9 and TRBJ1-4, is DSGVTQTPKHLITATGQRVTLRCSPRSGDLSVYWYQQSLDQGLQFLIQYYNGEERAKGNILERFSAQQFPDLHSELNLSSLELGDSALYFCASSRLPATNEKLFFGSGTQLSVL.

CDR3: CASSEQRGWGTDTQYF. The CDR3 nucleotides read TGTGCCAGCAGTGAACAGCGGGGGTGGGGCACAGATACGCAGTATTTT. This chain joins TRBV6-1 and TRBJ2-3, with 8 bases identical to TRBD2. V lost 2 bases and J lost 1; bases outside the gene matches: 5. This CDR3 has 16 residues. The germline V gene has CDR1 MNHNS and CDR2 SASEGT.

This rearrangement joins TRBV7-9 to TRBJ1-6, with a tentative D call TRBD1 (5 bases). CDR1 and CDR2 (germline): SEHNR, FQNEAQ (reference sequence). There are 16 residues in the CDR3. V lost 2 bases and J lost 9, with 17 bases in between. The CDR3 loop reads CASSLNPGGFSSPLHF. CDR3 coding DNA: TGTGCCAGCAGCTTAAACCCTGGGGGGTTTTCTTCACCCCTCCACTTT.

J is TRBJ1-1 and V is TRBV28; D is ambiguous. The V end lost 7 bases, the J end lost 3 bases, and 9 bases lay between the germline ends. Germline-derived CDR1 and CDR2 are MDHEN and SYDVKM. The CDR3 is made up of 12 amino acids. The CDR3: CASMSVDTEAFF. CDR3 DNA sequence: TGTGCCAGCATGTCGGTGGACACTGAAGCTTTCTTT.

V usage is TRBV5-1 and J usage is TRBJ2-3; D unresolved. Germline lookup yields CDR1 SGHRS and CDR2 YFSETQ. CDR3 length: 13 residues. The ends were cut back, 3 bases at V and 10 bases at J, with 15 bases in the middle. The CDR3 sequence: CASSSSGPEAQYF. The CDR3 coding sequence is TGCGCCAGCAGCTCCTCCGGTCCAGAGGCGCAGTATTTT.

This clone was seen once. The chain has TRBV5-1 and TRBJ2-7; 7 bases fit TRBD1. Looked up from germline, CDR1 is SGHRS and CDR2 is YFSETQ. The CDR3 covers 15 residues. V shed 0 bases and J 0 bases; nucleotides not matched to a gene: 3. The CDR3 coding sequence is TGCGCCAGCAGCTTGGAGGGACAGTCCTCCTACGAGCAGTACTTC. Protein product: CASSLEGQSSYEQYF.

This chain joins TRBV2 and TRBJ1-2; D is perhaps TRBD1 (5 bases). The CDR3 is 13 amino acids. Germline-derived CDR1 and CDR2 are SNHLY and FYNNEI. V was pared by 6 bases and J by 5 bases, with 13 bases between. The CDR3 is CASRGPPEYGYTF. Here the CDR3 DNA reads TGTGCCAGCAGGGGGCCCCCTGAATATGGCTACACCTTC.

CDR3 nucleotide sequence: TGCGCCAGCAGCCACCCTACCAGGGGCTCCTACGAGCAGTACTTC. This sequence encodes CASSHPTRGSYEQYF. V gene TRBV4-1 combines with J gene TRBJ2-7; TRBD1 might be the D (6 bases). This CDR3 contains 15 residues. Deletions cut 3 bases from V and 0 bases from J, with 12 bases between. From germline, CDR1 is MGHRA and CDR2 YSYEKL.

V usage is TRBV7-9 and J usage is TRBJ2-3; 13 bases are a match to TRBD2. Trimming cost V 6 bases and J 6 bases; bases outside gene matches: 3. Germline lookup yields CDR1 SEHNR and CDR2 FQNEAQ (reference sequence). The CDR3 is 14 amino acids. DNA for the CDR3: TGTGCCAGCAGATTGACTAGCGGGGGGGATACGCAGTATTTT. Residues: CASRLTSGGDTQYF.

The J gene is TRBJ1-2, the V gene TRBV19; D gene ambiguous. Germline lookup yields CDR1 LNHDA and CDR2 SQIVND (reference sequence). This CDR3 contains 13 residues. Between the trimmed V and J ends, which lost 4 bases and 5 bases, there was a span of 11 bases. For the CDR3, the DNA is TGTGCCAGTAGTAAGACGGAGTGGTATGGCTACACCTTC. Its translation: CASSKTEWYGYTF.

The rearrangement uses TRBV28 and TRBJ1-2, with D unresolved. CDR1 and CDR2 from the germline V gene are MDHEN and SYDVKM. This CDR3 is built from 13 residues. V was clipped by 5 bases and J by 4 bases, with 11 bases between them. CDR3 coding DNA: TGTGCCAGCAGTCTGTCAGGCGCCTATGGCTACACCTTC. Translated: CASSLSGAYGYTF.

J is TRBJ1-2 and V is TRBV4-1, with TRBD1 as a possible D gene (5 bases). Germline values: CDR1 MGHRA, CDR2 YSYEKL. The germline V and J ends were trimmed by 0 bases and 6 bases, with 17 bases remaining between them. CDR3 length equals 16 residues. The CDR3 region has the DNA TGCGCCAGCAGCCAAGAGGGGCGGGGGGTCCTGGATGGCTACACCTTC. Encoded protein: CASSQEGRGVLDGYTF.

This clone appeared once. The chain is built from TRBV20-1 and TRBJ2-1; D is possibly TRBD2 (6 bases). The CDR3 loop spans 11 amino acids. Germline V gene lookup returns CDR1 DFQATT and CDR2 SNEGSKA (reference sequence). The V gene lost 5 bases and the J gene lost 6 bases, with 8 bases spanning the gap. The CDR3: CSARLVNEQFF. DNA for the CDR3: TGCAGTGCTCGACTAGTCAATGAGCAGTTCTTC.

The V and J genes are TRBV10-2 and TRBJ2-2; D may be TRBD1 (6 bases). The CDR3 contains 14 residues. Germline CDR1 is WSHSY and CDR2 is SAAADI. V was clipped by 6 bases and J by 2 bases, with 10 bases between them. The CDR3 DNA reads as TGCGCCAGCAGGGGGGCGGGCAACACCGGGGAGCTGTTTTTT. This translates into CASRGAGNTGELFF.

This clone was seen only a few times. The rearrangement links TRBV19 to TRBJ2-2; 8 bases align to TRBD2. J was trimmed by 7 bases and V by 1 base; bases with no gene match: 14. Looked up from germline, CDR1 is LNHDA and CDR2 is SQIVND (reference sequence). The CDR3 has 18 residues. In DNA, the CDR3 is TGTGCCAGTAGTATAGCTCAAACACTAGCGGCGGTTTACGGGGAGCTGTTTTTT. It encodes CASSIAQTLAAVYGELFF.

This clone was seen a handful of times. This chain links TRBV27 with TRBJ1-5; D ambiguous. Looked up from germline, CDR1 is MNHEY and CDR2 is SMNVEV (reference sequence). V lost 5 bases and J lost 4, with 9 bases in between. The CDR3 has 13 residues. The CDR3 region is CASSPQQNQPQHF. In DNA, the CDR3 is TGTGCCAGCAGTCCCCAACAGAATCAGCCCCAGCATTTT.

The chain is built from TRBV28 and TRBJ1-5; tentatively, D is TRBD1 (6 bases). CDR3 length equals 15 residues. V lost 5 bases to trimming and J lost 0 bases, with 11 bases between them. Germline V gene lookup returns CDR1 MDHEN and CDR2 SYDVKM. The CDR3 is CASSPTGNSNQPQHF. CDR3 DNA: TGTGCCAGCAGTCCGACAGGAAATAGCAATCAGCCCCAGCATTTT.

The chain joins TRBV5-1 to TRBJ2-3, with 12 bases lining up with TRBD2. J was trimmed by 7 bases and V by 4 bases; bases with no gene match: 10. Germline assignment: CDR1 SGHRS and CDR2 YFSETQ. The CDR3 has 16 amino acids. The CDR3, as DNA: TGCGCCAGCAGCCTAGGACTAGCGGGATCGGTATATACGCAGTATTTT. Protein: CASSLGLAGSVYTQYF.

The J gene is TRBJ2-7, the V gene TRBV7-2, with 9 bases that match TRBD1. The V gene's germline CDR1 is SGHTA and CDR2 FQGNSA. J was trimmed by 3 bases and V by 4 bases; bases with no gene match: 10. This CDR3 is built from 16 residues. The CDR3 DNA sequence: TGTGCCAGCAGCTCATGGGACAGGGTGAGGGGCTACGAGCAGTACTTC. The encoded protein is CASSSWDRVRGYEQYF.